This T cell receptor beta chain was recorded in a study of T cell repertoires in ileal Crohn's disease. Overall study context: Operated complications were stricturing disease (around 61%) and penetrating disease (approximately 39%). About half of patients got postoperative therapy: about ten thiopurines, approximately 17 anti-TNF.

Study results and limitations: Endoscopic recurrence occurred in every patient whose clonality exceeded 26.8%.

V shed 6 bases, J shed 3 bases, and the junction held 10 bases outside the gene matches. CDR3 length: 16 residues. Germline-derived CDR1 and CDR2 are SEHNR and FQNEAQ (reference sequence). About 500 nanograms of biopsy DNA per sample underwent TCRB immunosequencing. Profiled with immunoSEQ multiplex PCR; TCRdb holds only in-frame clones, not every one. Of over 13,000 clones listed, roughly 78% are singletons. This clone is a singleton in its sample. Its antigen is not known. The rearrangement joins TRBV7-9 to TRBJ2-7, with 11 bases identical to TRBD2. The sequence was collected from an adult with Crohn's disease. What was sequenced was ileal tissue. In DNA form, the CDR3 reads TGTGCCAGCAGGCCCGGTAGCGGGGGGGCCTTCTACGAGCAGTACTTC. Amino acids: CASRPGSGGAFYEQYF.